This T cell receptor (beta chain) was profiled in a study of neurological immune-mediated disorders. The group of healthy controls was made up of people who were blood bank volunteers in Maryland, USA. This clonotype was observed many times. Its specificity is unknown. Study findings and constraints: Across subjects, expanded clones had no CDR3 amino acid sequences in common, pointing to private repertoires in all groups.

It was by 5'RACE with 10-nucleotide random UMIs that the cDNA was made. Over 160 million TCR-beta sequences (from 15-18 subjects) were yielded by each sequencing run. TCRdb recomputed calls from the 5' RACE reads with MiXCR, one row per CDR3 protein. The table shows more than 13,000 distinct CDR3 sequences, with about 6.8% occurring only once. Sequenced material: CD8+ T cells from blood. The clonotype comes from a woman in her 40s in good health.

CDR3 in amino acids: CSVEWDHSYEQYF. The CDR3 nucleotides read TGCAGCGTTGAATGGGACCACTCCTACGAGCAGTACTTC. The chain recombines TRBV29-1 with TRBJ2-7; either TRBD1 or TRBD2 may supply D (5 bases each). The CDR3 length is 13 residues. Per germline, CDR1 SQVTM and CDR2 ANQGSEA. Trimming removed 2 bases from V and 0 bases from J, with 8 bases in between.